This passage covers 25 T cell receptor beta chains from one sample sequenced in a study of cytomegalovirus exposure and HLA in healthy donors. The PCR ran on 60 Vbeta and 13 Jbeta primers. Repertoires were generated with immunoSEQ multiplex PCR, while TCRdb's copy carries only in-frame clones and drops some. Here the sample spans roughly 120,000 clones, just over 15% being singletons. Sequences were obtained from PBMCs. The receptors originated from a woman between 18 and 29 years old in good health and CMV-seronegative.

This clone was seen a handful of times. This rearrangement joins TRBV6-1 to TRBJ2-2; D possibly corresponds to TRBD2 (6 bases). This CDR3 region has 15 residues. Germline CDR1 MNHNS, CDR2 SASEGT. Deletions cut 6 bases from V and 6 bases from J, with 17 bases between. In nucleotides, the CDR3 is TGTGCCAGCAGAACTCCGGGACTTCAAGCCGGGGAGCTGTTTTTT. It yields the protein CASRTPGLQAGELFF.

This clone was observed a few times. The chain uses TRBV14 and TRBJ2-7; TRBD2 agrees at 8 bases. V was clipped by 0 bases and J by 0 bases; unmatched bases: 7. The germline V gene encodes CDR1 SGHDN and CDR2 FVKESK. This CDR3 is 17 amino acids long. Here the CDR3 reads CASSQDGAGGPSYEQYF. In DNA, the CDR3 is TGTGCCAGCAGCCAAGACGGGGCGGGAGGCCCCTCCTACGAGCAGTACTTC. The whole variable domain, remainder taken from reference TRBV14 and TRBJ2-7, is EAGVTQFPSHSVIEKGQTVTLRCDPISGHDNLYWYRRVMGKEIKFLLHFVKESKQDESGMPNNRFLAERTGGTYSTLKVQPAELEDSGVYFCASSQDGAGGPSYEQYFGPGTRLTVT.

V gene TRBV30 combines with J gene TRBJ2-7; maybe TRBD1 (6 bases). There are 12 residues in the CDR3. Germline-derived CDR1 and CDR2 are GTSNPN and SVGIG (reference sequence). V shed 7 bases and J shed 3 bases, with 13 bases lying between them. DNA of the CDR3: TGTGCCTCGATGACAGGAAACTACGAGCAGTACTTC. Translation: CASMTGNYEQYF.

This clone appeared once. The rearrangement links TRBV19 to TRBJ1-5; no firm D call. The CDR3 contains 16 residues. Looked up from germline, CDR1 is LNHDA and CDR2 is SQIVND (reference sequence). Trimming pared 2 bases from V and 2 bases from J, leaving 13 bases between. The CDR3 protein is CASSILEGRRNQPQHF. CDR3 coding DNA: TGTGCCAGTAGTATATTAGAAGGGAGGCGCAATCAGCCCCAGCATTTT.

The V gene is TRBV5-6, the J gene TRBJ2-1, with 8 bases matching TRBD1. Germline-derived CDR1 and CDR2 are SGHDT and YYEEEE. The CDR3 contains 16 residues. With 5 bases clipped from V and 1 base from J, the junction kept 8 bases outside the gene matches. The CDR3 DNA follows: TGTGCCAGCAGTTCTGGGGACAGGCCGTCCTACAATGAGCAGTTCTTC. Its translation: CASSSGDRPSYNEQFF.

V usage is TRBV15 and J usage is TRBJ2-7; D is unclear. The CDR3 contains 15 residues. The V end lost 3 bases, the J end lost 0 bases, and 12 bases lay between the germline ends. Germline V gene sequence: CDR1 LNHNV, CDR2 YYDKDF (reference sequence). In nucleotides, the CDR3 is TGTGCCACCAGCAGCTTGAGGAGTCCCTCCTACGAGCAGTACTTC. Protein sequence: CATSSLRSPSYEQYF.

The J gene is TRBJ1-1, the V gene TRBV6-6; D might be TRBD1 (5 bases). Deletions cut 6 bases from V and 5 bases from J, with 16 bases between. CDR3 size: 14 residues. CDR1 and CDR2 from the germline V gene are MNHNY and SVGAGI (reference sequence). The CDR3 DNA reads TGTGCCAGCAGCCCAGCGGGGGGGGAGACTGAAGCTTTCTTT. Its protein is CASSPAGGETEAFF.

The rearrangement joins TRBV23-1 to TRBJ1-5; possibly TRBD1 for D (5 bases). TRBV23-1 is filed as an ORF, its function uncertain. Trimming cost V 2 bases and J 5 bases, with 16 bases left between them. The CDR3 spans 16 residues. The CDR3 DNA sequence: TGCGCCAGCAGTCAAGGTAGGGGTGGGGGGTATCAGCCCCAGCATTTT. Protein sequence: CASSQGRGGGYQPQHF.

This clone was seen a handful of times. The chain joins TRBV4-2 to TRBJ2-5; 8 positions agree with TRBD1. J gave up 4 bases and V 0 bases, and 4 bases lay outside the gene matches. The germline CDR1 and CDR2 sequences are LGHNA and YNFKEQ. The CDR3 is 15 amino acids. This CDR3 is CASSQETGVVETQYF. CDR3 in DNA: TGTGCCAGCAGCCAAGAGACAGGGGTCGTAGAGACCCAGTACTTC.

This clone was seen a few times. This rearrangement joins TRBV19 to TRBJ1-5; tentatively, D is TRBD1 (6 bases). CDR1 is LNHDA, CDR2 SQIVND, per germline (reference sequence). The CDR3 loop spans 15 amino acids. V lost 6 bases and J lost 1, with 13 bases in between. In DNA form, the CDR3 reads TGTGCCAGTAGGGTAGGGGGAGGGAGCAATCAGCCCCAGCATTTT. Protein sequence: CASRVGGGSNQPQHF.

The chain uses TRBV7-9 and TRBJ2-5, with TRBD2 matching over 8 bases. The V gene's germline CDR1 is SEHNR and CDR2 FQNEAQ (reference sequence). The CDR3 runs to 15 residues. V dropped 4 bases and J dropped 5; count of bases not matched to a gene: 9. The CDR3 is CASSSPGLVKETQYF. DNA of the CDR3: TGTGCCAGCAGCTCACCGGGACTAGTAAAGGAGACCCAGTACTTC.

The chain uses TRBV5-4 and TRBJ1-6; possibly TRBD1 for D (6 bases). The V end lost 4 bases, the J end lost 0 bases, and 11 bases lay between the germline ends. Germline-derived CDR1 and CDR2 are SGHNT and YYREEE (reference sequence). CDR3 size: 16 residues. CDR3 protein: CASSRDTDSYNSPLHF. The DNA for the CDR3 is TGTGCCAGCAGCCGGGACACCGACTCCTATAATTCACCCCTCCACTTT. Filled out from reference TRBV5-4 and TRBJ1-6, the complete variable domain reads ETGVTQSPTHLIKTRGQQVTLRCSSQSGHNTVSWYQQALGQGPQFIFQYYREEENGRGNFPPRFSGLQFPNYSSELNVNALELDDSALYLCASSRDTDSYNSPLHFGNGTRLTVT.

The CDR3 nucleotides read TGTGCCAGTAGGCAGACAGGGAACTCCGCCCAGCAGTACTTC. Its protein product is CASRQTGNSAQQYF. V usage is TRBV19 and J usage is TRBJ2-7; the match to TRBD1 covers 7 bases. CDR3 length: 14 amino acids. Unmatched junction bases numbered 13, after V lost 6 bases and J lost 8 bases. In germline, CDR1 is LNHDA, CDR2 SQIVND (reference sequence). The full variable domain, rest sourced from reference TRBV19 and TRBJ2-7, is DGGITQSPKYLFRKEGQNVTLSCEQNLNHDAMYWYRQDPGQGLRLIYYSQIVNDFQKGDIAEGYSVSREKKESFPLTVTSAQKNPTAFYLCASRQTGNSAQQYFGPGTRLTVT.

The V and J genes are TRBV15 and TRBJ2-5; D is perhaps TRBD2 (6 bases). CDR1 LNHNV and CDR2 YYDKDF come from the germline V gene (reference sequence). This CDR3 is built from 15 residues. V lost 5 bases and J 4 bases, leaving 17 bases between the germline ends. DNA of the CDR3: TGTGCCACCAGCGGGGGACTCCAGGGCCTAGAGACCCAGTACTTC. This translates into CATSGGLQGLETQYF.

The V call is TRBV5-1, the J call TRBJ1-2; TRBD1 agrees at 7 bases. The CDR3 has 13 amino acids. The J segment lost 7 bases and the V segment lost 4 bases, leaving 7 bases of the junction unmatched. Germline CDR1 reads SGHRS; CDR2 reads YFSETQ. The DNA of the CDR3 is TGCGCCAGCAGCGCCAGGGGGGAGGTTGGCTACACCTTC. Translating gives CASSARGEVGYTF.

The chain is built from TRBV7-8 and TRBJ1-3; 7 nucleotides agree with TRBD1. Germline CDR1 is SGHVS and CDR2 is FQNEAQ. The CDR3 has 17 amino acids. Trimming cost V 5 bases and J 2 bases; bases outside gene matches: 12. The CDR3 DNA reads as TGTGCCAGCAGCCCAATTCGTCGACAGGGCGCTGGAAACACCATATATTTT. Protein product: CASSPIRRQGAGNTIYF.

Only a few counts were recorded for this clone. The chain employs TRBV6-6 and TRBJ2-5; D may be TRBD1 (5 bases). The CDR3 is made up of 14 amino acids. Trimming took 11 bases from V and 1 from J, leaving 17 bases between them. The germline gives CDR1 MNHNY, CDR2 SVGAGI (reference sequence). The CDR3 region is CAAQRGTSQETQYF. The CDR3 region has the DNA TGTGCCGCCCAAAGGGGTACGTCCCAAGAGACCCAGTACTTC.

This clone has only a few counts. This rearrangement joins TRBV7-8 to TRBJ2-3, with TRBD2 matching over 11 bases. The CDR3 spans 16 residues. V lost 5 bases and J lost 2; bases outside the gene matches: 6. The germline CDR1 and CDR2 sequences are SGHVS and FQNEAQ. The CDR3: CASSRTSGGYTDTQYF. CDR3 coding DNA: TGTGCCAGCAGCCGAACTAGCGGGGGATACACAGATACGCAGTATTTT. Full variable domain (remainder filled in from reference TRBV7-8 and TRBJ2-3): GAGVSQSPRYKVAKRGQDVALRCDPISGHVSLFWYQQALGQGPEFLTYFQNEAQLDKSGLPSDRFFAERPEGSVSTLKIQRTQQEDSAVYLCASSRTSGGYTDTQYFGPGTRLTVL.

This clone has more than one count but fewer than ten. The CDR3 DNA reads as TGTGCCACCGATACAGGGTCCTACGAGCAGTACTTC. It codes for CATDTGSYEQYF. The gene calls are TRBV28 and TRBJ2-7; a possible D gene is TRBD1 (6 bases). CDR1 is MDHEN and CDR2 is SYDVKM in the germline V gene. The CDR3 is 12 amino acids. V lost 10 bases and J lost 1, with 11 bases in between.

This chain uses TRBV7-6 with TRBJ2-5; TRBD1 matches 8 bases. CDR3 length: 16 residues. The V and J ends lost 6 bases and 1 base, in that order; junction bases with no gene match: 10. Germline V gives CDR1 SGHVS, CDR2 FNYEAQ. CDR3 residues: CASRLRQGFGQETQYF. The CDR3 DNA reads TGTGCCAGCAGATTAAGACAGGGGTTCGGCCAAGAGACCCAGTACTTC.

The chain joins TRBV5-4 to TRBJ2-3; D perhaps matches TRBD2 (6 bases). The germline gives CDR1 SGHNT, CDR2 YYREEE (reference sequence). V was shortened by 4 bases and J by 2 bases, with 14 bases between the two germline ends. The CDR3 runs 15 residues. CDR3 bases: TGTGCCAGCAGCGGGGCGGGGCGAAACACAGATACGCAGTATTTT. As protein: CASSGAGRNTDTQYF.

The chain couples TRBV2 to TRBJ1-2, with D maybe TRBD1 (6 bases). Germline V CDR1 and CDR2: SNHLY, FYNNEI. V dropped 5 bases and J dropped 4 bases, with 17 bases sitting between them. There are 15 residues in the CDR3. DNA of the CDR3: TGTGCCAGCAGTAGACAGTTGGACAGCTCCTATGGCTACACCTTC. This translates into CASSRQLDSSYGYTF. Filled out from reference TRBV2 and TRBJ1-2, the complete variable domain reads EPEVTQTPSHQVTQMGQEVILRCVPISNHLYFYWYRQILGQKVEFLVSFYNNEISEKSEIFDDQFSVERPDGSNFTLKIRSTKLEDSAMYFCASSRQLDSSYGYTFGSGTRLTVV.

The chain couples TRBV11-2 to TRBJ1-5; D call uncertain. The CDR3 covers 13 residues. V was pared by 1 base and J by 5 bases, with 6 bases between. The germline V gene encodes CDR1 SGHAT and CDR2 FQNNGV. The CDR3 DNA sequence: TGTGCCAGCAGCTTAGGGCCCGATCAGCCCCAGCATTTT. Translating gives CASSLGPDQPQHF. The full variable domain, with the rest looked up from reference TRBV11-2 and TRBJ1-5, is EAGVAQSPRYKIIEKRQSVAFWCNPISGHATLYWYQQILGQGPKLLIQFQNNGVVDDSQLPKDRFSAERLKGVDSTLKIQPAKLEDSAVYLCASSLGPDQPQHFGDGTRLSIL.

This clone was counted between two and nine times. DNA for the CDR3: TGTGCCAGCAGTTACTCGATGCGGGGGCCCTCCTACGAGCAGTACTTC. It codes for CASSYSMRGPSYEQYF. The gene calls are TRBV6-6 and TRBJ2-7, with a weak D call TRBD2 (7 bases). The CDR3 runs to 16 residues. CDR1 and CDR2 from the germline V gene are MNHNY and SVGAGI (reference sequence). With 0 bases removed from V and 0 bases from J, the gap between germline ends came to 12 bases.

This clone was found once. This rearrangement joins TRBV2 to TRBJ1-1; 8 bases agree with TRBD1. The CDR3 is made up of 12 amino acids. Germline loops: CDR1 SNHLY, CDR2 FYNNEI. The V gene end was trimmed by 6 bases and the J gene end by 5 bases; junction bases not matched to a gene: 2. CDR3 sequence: CASRQGATEAFF. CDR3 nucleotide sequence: TGTGCCAGCAGGCAGGGGGCAACTGAAGCTTTCTTT.